This T cell receptor (beta chain) was identified in a study of cytomegalovirus exposure and HLA in healthy donors. Turning to the study itself: An analysis done earlier identified almost 120 million unique TCR beta sequences from 200 million or so T cells. Genotyping of 398 donors showed that around 81% belonged to the Caucasian-associated ancestry cluster. Study conclusions and caveats: In a later analysis, a missense DCLRE1C variant was linked to TCR beta V- and J-gene trimming.

The PCR was carried out with 60 Vbeta primers and 13 Jbeta primers. Some clones are missing from TCRdb's copy, which holds only in-frame ones; the method was immunoSEQ multiplex PCR. The sample lists roughly 190,000 clones, more than 70% seen once, with approximately 0.99% in the top ten. Points on this clone: Its specificity is not known.

The CDR3 runs 15 residues. The V gene lost 7 bases and the J gene lost 0 bases, with 12 bases spanning the gap. Germline loops: CDR1 LNHDA, CDR2 SQIVND (reference sequence). The J gene is TRBJ2-2, the V gene TRBV19; D is possibly TRBD2 (5 bases). The sequence was obtained from a woman in her forties in good health and CMV-seronegative. The sequenced material came from PBMCs. The CDR3 DNA follows: TGTGCCAGTACCCTCAGCGGTACGAACACCGGGGAGCTGTTTTTT. As protein: CASTLSGTNTGELFF.